Following are 3 T cell receptor beta chains from one sample sequenced in a study of control samples from healthy donors and cancer patients. Using immunoSEQ multiplex PCR, the repertoire was profiled, and TCRdb retains in-frame clones only, with some absent. The sample shows about 83,000 clones, around 92% of them seen only once. The material sequenced was blood. Every receptor here comes from a young man in good health.

The chain is built from TRBV18 and TRBJ1-1; D is uncertain. The germline gives CDR1 KGHSH, CDR2 LQKENI. V was trimmed by 2 bases and J by 3 bases, leaving 7 bases between them. CDR3 length: 13 amino acids. DNA for the CDR3: TGTGCCAGCTCACCATCTGGGGACACTGAAGCTTTCTTT. It yields the protein CASSPSGDTEAFF. Full variable domain (missing parts from reference TRBV18 and TRBJ1-1): NAGVMQNPRHLVRRRGQEARLRCSPMKGHSHVYWYRQLPEEGLKFMVYLQKENIIDESGMPKERFSAEFPKEGPSILRIQQVVRGDSAAYFCASSPSGDTEAFFGQGTRLTVV.

In nucleotides, the CDR3 is TGTGCCTGGAGCAAAAGGGCAACTAATGAAAAACTGTTTTTT. This sequence encodes CAWSKRATNEKLFF. The chain recombines TRBV30 with TRBJ1-4; D call uncertain. This CDR3 is 14 amino acids long. Germline CDR1 reads GTSNPN; CDR2 reads SVGIG (reference sequence). Trimming shortened V by 3 bases and J by 0 bases, and 8 bases separated the two germline ends. The whole variable domain, remainder taken from reference TRBV30 and TRBJ1-4, is SQTIHQWPATLVQPVGSPLSLECTVEGTSNPNLYWYRQAAGRGLQLLFYSVGIGQISSEVPQNLSASRPQDRQFILSSKKLLLSDSGFYLCAWSKRATNEKLFFGSGTQLSVL.

The chain joins TRBV2 to TRBJ1-5; D not certain. The CDR3 extends over 14 amino acids. V gave up 6 bases and J gave up 0 bases, with 9 bases separating them. The germline V gene encodes CDR1 SNHLY and CDR2 FYNNEI. The CDR3 sequence: CASSAGNSNQPQHF. DNA of the CDR3: TGTGCCAGCAGCGCGGGGAATAGCAATCAGCCCCAGCATTTT.